The TCR beta chain described here comes from a study of graft-versus-host responses after intestinal transplantation. Trimming at V came to 6 bases and at J to 5 bases, leaving 15 bases not matched to a gene. This CDR3 spans 16 amino acids. Per germline, CDR1 MNHEY and CDR2 SMNVEV (reference sequence). This table comes from immunoSEQ multiplex PCR, and its TCRdb copy is limited to in-frame clones, with some not included. The sample holds just under 85,000 clones, 85% to 95% seen once. About this clone itself: Its antigen is unknown.

The source is a human donor who was the organ donor for an intestinal transplant. The specimen was unstimulated CD8+ T cells sorted from spleen or lymph node cells, collected before transplant. The chain recombines TRBV27 with TRBJ2-7; the match to TRBD2 covers 8 bases. The chain's CDR3 is CASRVWFGGGLHEQYF. CDR3 bases: TGTGCCAGCAGGGTATGGTTTGGCGGGGGGCTCCACGAGCAGTACTTC.